This T cell receptor beta chain derives from a study of shared clonotypes between healthy human individuals. Donation came from healthy HIV-negative adults that had no recent acute infections or vaccinations. All of the donors resided in Nashville, Tennessee, and each was a Caucasian adult. Assay: immunoSEQ multiplex PCR; the TCRdb copy retains only in-frame clones and omits some. This sample yields some 690,000 clones, of which 90% are seen a single time; about a third belongs to the top ten. The CDR3 loop spans 14 amino acids. V dropped 1 base and J dropped 4 bases, with 7 bases sitting between them. Germline loops: CDR1 LGHNA, CDR2 YSLEER.

The origin of this receptor is a man aged 18 to 35 in good health. Some clones in this sample may be carry-over from other donors' samples. The rearrangement uses TRBV4-3 and TRBJ2-2; D is undetermined. Material: memory CD8+ T cells from PBMCs. The subset denotes: CD45RO+ cells pooled with CCR7-negative TemRA cells. For the CDR3, the DNA is TGCGCCAGCAGCCAAGCCCCTACCACCGGGGAGCTGTTTTTT. This sequence encodes CASSQAPTTGELFF.